This passage covers 12 T cell receptor beta chains from one sample sequenced in a study of prognosis after radiotherapy for stage I lung cancer. CDR3 of TCR beta was amplified from genomic DNA via a two-round multiplex PCR. It was primers specific to each TRBV and TRBJ gene that first-round PCR used. Via MiXCR, TCRdb re-called the multiplex PCR reads, giving one row per CDR3 protein. The data hold over 15,000 distinct CDR3 sequences, with just under 45% observed a single time. The sample here was PBMCs, taken before or after stereotactic body radiation therapy (not recorded which). The receptor set was obtained from a donor aged 50 or older with non-small cell lung cancer.

A word on this clonotype: This likely came from a read error, as a far larger clone is one base away. The chain links TRBV9 to TRBJ2-1; perhaps D is TRBD1 or TRBD2 (5 bases each). Trimming left V 0 bases short and J 16 bases short, with 17 bases between. Looked up from germline, CDR1 is SGDLS and CDR2 is YYNGEE. The CDR3 runs to 13 residues. The CDR3 DNA reads as TGTGCCAGCAGCGTAGGAGGGGTTACGGGAAGATTCTTC. Protein sequence: CASSVGGVTGRFF.

This clonotype appeared many times. This sequence joins TRBV5-6 and TRBJ1-5, with 8 bases matching TRBD1. CDR1 SGHDT and CDR2 YYEEEE come from the germline V gene. This CDR3 is built from 16 residues. The trim removed 3 bases at V and 5 bases at J, leaving 10 bases unmatched. In DNA form, the CDR3 reads TGTGCCAGCAGCTACCAGGGGGCGGGTGTTTATCAGCCCCAGCATTTT. Protein sequence: CASSYQGAGVYQPQHF.

In this sample, this clonotype is medium-sized. This chain links TRBV7-2 with TRBJ2-7, with 8 bases lining up with TRBD1. CDR3 length: 14 amino acids. CDR1 and CDR2 from the germline V gene are SGHTA and FQGNSA. After removal of 4 bases from V and 4 bases from J, the junction contained 6 bases not matched to a gene. The CDR3 is CASSSRTGRYEQYF. The CDR3 nucleotides are TGTGCCAGCAGCTCACGGACAGGGCGGTACGAGCAGTACTTC.

As regards this clonotype: At one end the junction does not follow the germline gene, possibly because of a read error. The rearrangement joins TRBV12-3 or TRBV12-4 to TRBJ2-7, with TRBD1 matching 12 bases. The CDR3 extends over 18 amino acids. CDR3 bases: TGTGCCAGCATTTTAGGATGGAGGATGGGACAGGGGGCTTACGGGCAGTACTTC. As protein: CASILGWRMGQGAYGQYF.

This clonotype is judged medium-sized. The V and J genes are TRBV27 and TRBJ1-2, with a weak D call TRBD1 (5 bases). Germline CDR1 and CDR2: MNHEY and SMNVEV (reference sequence). V was trimmed by 7 bases and J by 7 bases, leaving 19 bases between them. The CDR3 runs 14 residues. The CDR3 sequence is CASTGDPTRGGYTF. As DNA, the CDR3 is TGTGCCAGCACCGGGGACCCCACTCGTGGTGGCTACACCTTC.

This clonotype has ten or more counts. The chain couples TRBV10-3 to TRBJ1-2; D perhaps matches TRBD1 (6 bases). Trimming stripped 0 bases from V and 6 bases from J, with 11 bases between. The CDR3 runs to 14 residues. Germline V gene sequence: CDR1 ENHRY, CDR2 SYGVKD. CDR3 sequence (DNA): TGTGCCATCAGTGAGTCTGGGACAAGTAATGGCTACACCTTC. Translated, it gives CAISESGTSNGYTF.

In the case of this clonotype: One junction end does not reproduce the germline sequence, and a read error may be involved. The chain employs TRBV6-4 and TRBJ2-7; D is undetermined. The germline gives CDR1 MRHNA, CDR2 SNTAGT. The CDR3 totals 13 residues. The CDR3 spells CASRFQESYERYF. CDR3 DNA sequence: TGTGCCAGCAGGTTTCAGGAATCCTACGAGCGGTACTTC.

Turning to this clonotype: A far larger clone is just one base off, so this is likely a read error. The CDR3 sequence: CASRSRQGTDTQYF. The CDR3 nucleotides read TGTGCCAGCAGGTCCAGACAGGGCACAGATACGCAGTATTTT. The chain has TRBV6-4 and TRBJ2-3, with a tentative D call TRBD1 (6 bases). The CDR3 length is 14 residues. Germline V gives CDR1 MRHNA, CDR2 SNTAGT. Between the trimmed V and J ends, which lost 6 bases and 1 base, there was a span of 11 bases.

This clonotype came up once. V usage is TRBV7-9 and J usage is TRBJ1-2; D uncertain. The V end lost 5 bases, the J end lost 8 bases, and 21 bases lay between the germline ends. This CDR3 spans 15 amino acids. Germline values: CDR1 SEHNR, CDR2 FQNEAQ (reference sequence). The CDR3 loop reads CASSPAEVGFWGYTF. The CDR3 DNA follows: TGTGCCAGCAGCCCAGCGGAGGTGGGGTTCTGGGGCTACACCTTC.

This clonotype came up many times. This may be a read error: a much more frequent sequence differs by one nucleotide. The chain carries TRBV28 and TRBJ2-2, with 7 bases fitting TRBD1. CDR1 and CDR2 from the germline V gene are MDHEN and SYDVKM. This CDR3 region has 16 residues. The chain's CDR3 is CAGRPAGTANTGELFF. DNA for the CDR3: TGTGCCGGCAGGCCTGCCGGGACAGCGAACACCGGGGAGCTGTTTTTT. Full variable domain (rest looked up from reference TRBV28 and TRBJ2-2): DVKVTQSSRYLVKRTGEKVFLECVQDMDHENMFWYRQDPGLGLRLIYFSYDVKMKEKGDIPEGYSVSREKKERFSLILESASTNQTSMYLCAGRPAGTANTGELFFGEGSRLTVL.

This clonotype was seen just once. The V gene is TRBV28, the J gene TRBJ2-1, with a possible D match to TRBD2 (5 bases). Germline V lookup: CDR1 MDHEN, CDR2 SYDVKM. Trimming removed 3 bases at V and 7 bases at J, with 13 bases between. The CDR3 totals 14 residues. The CDR3 nucleotides read TGTGCCAGCAGTTTGGACCCCCAGCGGAATGAGCAGTTCTTC. It translates to CASSLDPQRNEQFF.

With regard to this clonotype: This probably arose from a read error, given a far larger clone one base away. The chain recombines TRBV6-2 or TRBV6-3 with TRBJ2-6, with 7 bases fitting TRBD1. The CDR3 runs to 15 residues. Germline CDR1 reads MNHEY; CDR2 reads SVGEGT. The CDR3 region has the DNA TGTGCCAGCAGGGACAGGTTCTCTGGGTCCAACGTCCTGACTTTC. This encodes CASRDRFSGSNVLTF.